What follows describes a single T cell receptor (beta chain). The antigen is not known. Germline V gene data show CDR1 as MNHEY and CDR2 as SVGAGI. V was cut by 2 bases and J by 2 bases, with 9 bases left in between. The CDR3 loop spans 14 amino acids. The data were obtained in a study of cytomegalovirus exposure and HLA in healthy donors. Study-wide context: A subsequent analysis reported that the 100 to 150 validation repertoires were produced on the same platform that had also been used for the 500 to 700 first-cohort repertoires. Study findings and constraints: Confirmation in vitro established that a few CMV-associated chains were specific for CMV antigens.

Data came from immunoSEQ multiplex PCR; TCRdb stores just in-frame clones and leaves some out. The table lists 150,000 to 170,000 clones, 75% to 90% of them singletons. The origin of this receptor is a man aged 18 to 35 in good health and CMV-seropositive. Sequenced sample: PBMCs. The chain joins TRBV6-5 to TRBJ1-2; D possibly corresponds to TRBD1 (6 bases). CDR3 in amino acids: CASSYRQGNYGYTF. The CDR3 DNA sequence: TGTGCCAGCAGTTACCGTCAGGGGAACTATGGCTACACCTTC.